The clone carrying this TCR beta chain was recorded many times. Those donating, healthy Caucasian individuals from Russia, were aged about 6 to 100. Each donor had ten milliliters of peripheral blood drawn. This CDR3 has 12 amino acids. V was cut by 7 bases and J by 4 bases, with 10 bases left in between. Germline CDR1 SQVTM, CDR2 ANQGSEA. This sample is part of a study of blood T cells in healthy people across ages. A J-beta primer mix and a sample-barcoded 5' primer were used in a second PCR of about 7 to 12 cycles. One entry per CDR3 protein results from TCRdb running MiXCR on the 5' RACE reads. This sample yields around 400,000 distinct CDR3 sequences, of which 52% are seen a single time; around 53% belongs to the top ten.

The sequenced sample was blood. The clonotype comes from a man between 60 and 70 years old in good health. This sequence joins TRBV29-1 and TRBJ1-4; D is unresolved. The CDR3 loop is CSALRDNEKLFF. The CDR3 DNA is TGCAGCGCTTTGAGGGATAATGAAAAACTGTTTTTT.